Listed below are T cell receptor beta chains from one sample, sequenced in a study of regulatory dendritic cells for organ transplantation. Data came from immunoSEQ multiplex PCR; TCRdb stores just in-frame clones and leaves some out. Of over 9,000 clones listed, about 90% are singletons. Their antigens are not known. The sample taken for sequencing was naive CD8+ T cells from blood cultured with dendritic cells. These receptor sequences come from a human donor in good health. The CDR3 runs from the conserved cysteine through the conserved F or W. Each record gives: clone size, J gene, D gene, V gene, CDR3 DNA, CDR3 protein. D genes are given only for firm matches. Size is omitted from some rows. Given values are once, few, many or a class for expanded clones.

- | TRBJ2-5 | - | TRBV27 | TGTGCCAGCAGTTTATTTGGACAGCCCCAAGAGACCCAGTACTTC | CASSLFGQPQETQYF
- | TRBJ2-1 | TRBD1 | TRBV19 | TGTGCCAGTAGTATCTCAGGGGGAAGCTACAATGAGCAGTTCTTC | CASSISGGSYNEQFF
- | TRBJ2-1 | TRBD2 | TRBV6-5 | TGTGCCAGCAGTATATTAGCGGGAGTAAATAATGAGCAGTTCTTC | CASSILAGVNNEQFF
- | TRBJ2-7 | TRBD1 | TRBV7-9 | TGTGCCAGCAGCTCCGGGACAGGGATCTACGAGCAGTACTTC | CASSSGTGIYEQYF
- | TRBJ2-2 | - | TRBV7-9 | TGTGCCAGCAGTGTCGGCGGGGAGCTGTTTTTT | CASSVGGELFF
once | TRBJ2-2 | - | TRBV19 | TGTGCCAGTAGTCCCCCCGGGGAGCTGTTTTTT | CASSPPGELFF
- | TRBJ1-6 | - | TRBV27 | TGTGCCAGCAGTTTAGCAGCTAATTCACCCCTCCACTTT | CASSLAANSPLHF
once | TRBJ2-7 | TRBD2 | TRBV27 | TGTGCCAGCAGTTCTAGACTAGCGGGAACGGGGGAGCAGTACTTC | CASSSRLAGTGEQYF
- | TRBJ2-3 | - | TRBV6-5 | TGTGCCAGCCGTTGGGGGGCAACCAGCACAGATACGCAGTATTTT | CASRWGATSTDTQYF
- | TRBJ2-5 | TRBD1 | TRBV4-1 | TGCGCCAGCAGCCAAGAGGACAGGGTGGGCGAGACCCAGTACTTC | CASSQEDRVGETQYF
- | TRBJ2-1 | - | TRBV25-1 | TGTGCCAGCAGTGACCGTTTCGCAGCAGGCTACAATGAGCAGTTCTTC | CASSDRFAAGYNEQFF
- | TRBJ2-3 | - | TRBV27 | TGTGCCACCGGGGAGTTACCAGATACGCAGTATTTT | CATGELPDTQYF
- | TRBJ2-1 | - | TRBV4-3 | TGCGCCAGCAGCCAAGAGTCGGCCGGGAGCTCCTACAATGAGCAGTTCTTC | CASSQESAGSSYNEQFF
- | TRBJ2-3 | TRBD2 | TRBV4-2 | TGTGCCAGCAGCCAAGTCTACACGGGGGGACCATCAGATACGCAGTATTTT | CASSQVYTGGPSDTQYF
- | TRBJ2-7 | - | TRBV28 | TGTGCCAGTTTCAAAGCGGAACAGTACTACGAGCAGTACTTC | CASFKAEQYYEQYF
- | TRBJ2-1 | TRBD1 | TRBV4-1 | TGCGCCAGCAGCTTTGACAGGGGGAATGAGCAGTTCTTC | CASSFDRGNEQFF
- | TRBJ1-3 | - | TRBV9 | TGTGCCAGCCAACCGGGGGCTGGAAACACCATATATTTT | CASQPGAGNTIYF
- | TRBJ2-7 | TRBD2 | TRBV15 | TGTGCCACCAGTCCCGGACTAGTCGGTTACGAGCAGTACTTC | CATSPGLVGYEQYF
- | TRBJ2-1 | - | TRBV19 | TGTGCCAGTAGCTCAGGGTTAGGGTACAATGAGCAGTTCTTC | CASSSGLGYNEQFF
- | TRBJ1-1 | TRBD1 | TRBV6-5 | TGTGCCAGCAGTTCCTTAGGGACAGGGGGCACTGAAGCTTTCTTT | CASSSLGTGGTEAFF
- | TRBJ2-3 | - | TRBV19 | TGTGCCAGTAGTATAGATGAGGAAAGCACAGATACGCAGTATTTT | CASSIDEESTDTQYF
- | TRBJ2-7 | TRBD2 | TRBV28 | TGTGCTGTTGACACGACTAGCGGGAGGGGGTACGAGCAGTACTTC | CAVDTTSGRGYEQYF
- | TRBJ2-2 | - | TRBV7-9 | TGTGCCAGCAGCTTAGCTGTTCTTTCTTTT | CASSLAVLSF
- | TRBJ2-1 | TRBD2 | TRBV27 | TGTGCCAGCAGTTTAATCGCGGGGGTCTCCTACAATGAGCAGTTCTTC | CASSLIAGVSYNEQFF
once | TRBJ2-7 | TRBD1 | TRBV2 | TGTGCCAGCAGCCAGGACAGGGTGGGGTACGAGCAGTACTTC | CASSQDRVGYEQYF
- | TRBJ2-5 | - | TRBV27 | TGTGCCAGCAGTTTCCTGGAGACCCAGTACTTC | CASSFLETQYF
- | TRBJ2-1 | TRBD2 | TRBV7-6 | TGTGCCAGCAGCGGCAGGCCCGGACTAGCGAACAATGAGCAGTTCTTC | CASSGRPGLANNEQFF
- | TRBJ2-1 | TRBD2 | TRBV6-1 | TGTGCCAGCAGCCGAAATAGCGGGGGCGTCATTGAGCAGTTCTTC | CASSRNSGGVIEQFF
- | TRBJ1-5 | - | TRBV4-1 | TGCGCCAGCAGCCAAGAATTACAGGTCTCCAATCAGCCCCAGCATTTT | CASSQELQVSNQPQHF
few | TRBJ2-2 | TRBD2 | TRBV7-3 | TGTGCCAGCAGCCCCTACCCTGGGGGGGTCTTAACCGGGGAGCTGTTTTTT | CASSPYPGGVLTGELFF
- | TRBJ2-5 | TRBD2 | TRBV27 | TGTGCCAGCAGTGCCTCCGGACTAGTGCGAAGGGAGACCCAGTACTTC | CASSASGLVRRETQYF
- | TRBJ2-1 | TRBD2 | TRBV10-1 | TGCGCCAGCAGTGAGGTACTAGCGGGAAGTAATGAGCAGTTCTTC | CASSEVLAGSNEQFF
- | TRBJ2-1 | TRBD2 | TRBV7-9 | TGTGCCAGCAGCTTCTCTAGCGGGAGGGCCAATGAGCAGTTCTTC | CASSFSSGRANEQFF
- | TRBJ2-5 | - | TRBV29-1 | TGCAGCGTTCCCTGGGGTGTAGGTAGGAAGACCCAGTACTTC | CSVPWGVGRKTQYF
- | TRBJ2-7 | TRBD1 | TRBV9 | TGTGCCAGCAGCGTAGATGCCTGGACAGGGGGTTTGAACGAGCAGTACTTC | CASSVDAWTGGLNEQYF
- | TRBJ1-4 | - | TRBV4-3 | TGCGCCAGCAGCCAGTGGCGGTTAACTAATGAAAAACTGTTTTTT | CASSQWRLTNEKLFF
- | TRBJ2-6 | - | TRBV7-9 | TGTGCCAGCAGCTTAGAGCTCGGAGGCTCTGGGGCCAACGTCCTGACTTTC | CASSLELGGSGANVLTF
- | TRBJ1-1 | - | TRBV27 | TGTGCCAGCGGAGCAACGGTGAACACTGAAGCTTTCTTT | CASGATVNTEAFF
once | TRBJ2-1 | TRBD1 | TRBV9 | TGTGCCAGCAGCCCCCCGACAGGGAGCTACAATGAGCAGTTCTTC | CASSPPTGSYNEQFF
- | TRBJ2-3 | - | TRBV6-5 | TGTGCCAGCAGTTCGGACACTCTAGGATTGGCAGATACGCAGTATTTT | CASSSDTLGLADTQYF
- | TRBJ1-4 | - | TRBV27 | TGTGCCAGCAGTGGGGAGGCCTTAAATGAAAAACTGTTTTTT | CASSGEALNEKLFF
- | TRBJ2-1 | TRBD2 | TRBV19 | TGTGCCAGTAGTATCGCGGGAGGGCCTGGTGAGCAGTTCTTC | CASSIAGGPGEQFF
once | TRBJ2-7 | TRBD2 | TRBV7-9 | TGTGCCAGCAGCTCCGGGACTAGCCGAGCCGAGCAGTACTTC | CASSSGTSRAEQYF
- | TRBJ2-7 | - | TRBV13 | TGTGCCAGCAGCGCAAACGTCTACGAGCAGTACTTC | CASSANVYEQYF
- | TRBJ2-3 | TRBD2 | TRBV15 | TGTGCCACCAGCAGCGGGACTAGCGGGGGTTTAGGCACAGATACGCAGTATTTT | CATSSGTSGGLGTDTQYF
- | TRBJ2-2 | TRBD1 | TRBV7-2 | TGTGCCAGCAGCTTAGATCCAGGGGGCTTGGTCACCGGGGAGCTGTTTTTT | CASSLDPGGLVTGELFF
- | TRBJ1-2 | - | TRBV5-4 | TGTGCCAGCAGCTTGGGCGGAGGGGACTATGGCTACACCTTC | CASSLGGGDYGYTF
- | TRBJ2-7 | - | TRBV10-3 | TGTGCCATCAGTCCTTTAGGGGGGACCTACGAGCAGTACTTC | CAISPLGGTYEQYF
- | TRBJ2-3 | - | TRBV7-2 | TGTGCCAGCAGCCGTGGGGAGTTCGAAACAGATACGCAGTATTTT | CASSRGEFETDTQYF
- | TRBJ1-2 | TRBD1 | TRBV29-1 | TGCAGCGTCGCCCCGACAGGGGTTAACTATGGCTACACCTTC | CSVAPTGVNYGYTF
- | TRBJ2-7 | - | TRBV6-5 | TGTGCCAGCAGTTACTCGAATGCAGGGAGAGAGCAGTACTTC | CASSYSNAGREQYF
- | TRBJ2-7 | TRBD1 | TRBV7-6 | TGTGCCAGCAGCTGGGGACAGGAATTCTACGAGCAGTACTTC | CASSWGQEFYEQYF